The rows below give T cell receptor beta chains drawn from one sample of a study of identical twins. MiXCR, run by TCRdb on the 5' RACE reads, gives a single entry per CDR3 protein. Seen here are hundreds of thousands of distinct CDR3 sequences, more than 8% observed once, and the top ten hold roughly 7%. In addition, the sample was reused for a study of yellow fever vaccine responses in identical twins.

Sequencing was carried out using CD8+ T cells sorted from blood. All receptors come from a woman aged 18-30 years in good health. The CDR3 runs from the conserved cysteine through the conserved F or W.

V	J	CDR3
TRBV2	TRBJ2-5	CASSRILEAGETQYF
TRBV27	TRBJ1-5	CASSLWGEGNGQPQHF
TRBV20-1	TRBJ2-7	CSATITSGRYEQYF
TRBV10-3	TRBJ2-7	CAISETSGVYEQYF
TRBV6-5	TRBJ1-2	CASSYGTNYGYTF
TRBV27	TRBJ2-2	CASSAGTSGKRELFF
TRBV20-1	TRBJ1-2	CSARTGDVYGYTF
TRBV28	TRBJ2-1	CASSLYGQNPFTSYNEQFF
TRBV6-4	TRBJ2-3	CASSFFPAGTSDVDTQYF
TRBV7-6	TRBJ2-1	CASSLEEGPGNEQFF
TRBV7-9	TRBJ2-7	CASSIDPYEQYF
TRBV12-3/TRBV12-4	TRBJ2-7	CASRLSYEQYF
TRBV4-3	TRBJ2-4	CASSQPGRLAKNIQYF
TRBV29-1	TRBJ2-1	CSVLTGDGFWNEQFF
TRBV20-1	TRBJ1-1	CSARVDRATEAFF
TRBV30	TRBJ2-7	CASSLDRGRDYEQYF
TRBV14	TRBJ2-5	CASSQKTGLNETQYF
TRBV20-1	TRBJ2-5	CSARVRSGGTETQYF
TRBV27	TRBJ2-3	CASSLWGEDTQYF
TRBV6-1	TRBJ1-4	CASKPSGMGEKLFF
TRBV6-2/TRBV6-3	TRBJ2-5	CASSYDAPRTRTQYF
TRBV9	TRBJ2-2	CVSSVTGSNTGELFF
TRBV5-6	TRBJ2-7	CASSLLLFGTGNFDEQYF
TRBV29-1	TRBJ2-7	CSVEDLADPYEQYF
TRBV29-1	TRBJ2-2	CSVETTSGRSLGELFF
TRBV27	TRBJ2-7	CASKGLGREQYF
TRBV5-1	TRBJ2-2	CASSFEGGELFF
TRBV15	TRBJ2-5	CATSPGQGEQETQYF
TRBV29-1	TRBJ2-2	CSVEAGAGVTGELFF
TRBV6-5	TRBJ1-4	CASSFTSTNEKLFF
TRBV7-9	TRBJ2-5	CASSPTGSETQYF
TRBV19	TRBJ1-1	CATSTILEEAFF
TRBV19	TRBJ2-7	CASSRVAWSSYEQYF
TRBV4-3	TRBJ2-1	CASSQVLEAGLEQFF
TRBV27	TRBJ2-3	CASSFSPGSTDTQYF
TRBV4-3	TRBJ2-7	CASSQDLGSAEQYF
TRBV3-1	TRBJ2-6	CASSQDWQDLIYGANVLTF
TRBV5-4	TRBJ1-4	CASAPMGDNEKLFF
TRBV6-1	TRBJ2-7	CASRRDSTYEQYF